The 2 T cell receptor beta chains given below trace back to one sample, sequenced in a study of a mutant IDH1 vaccine in newly diagnosed glioma. No antigen is known for these receptors. Stated time point: week 35, safety follow-up. The vaccine gave 300 ug of a 20-mer mutant IDH1 peptide subcutaneously per dose. Generated by immunoSEQ multiplex PCR, the TCRdb table keeps only in-frame clones and is missing some. The table shows tens of thousands of clones, with approximately 80% occurring only once. Specimen: PBMCs, collected from a glioma patient whose treatment included an IDH1 peptide vaccine. Every receptor here comes from a man aged 35-49 years with glioma.

This chain uses TRBV27 with TRBJ2-1, with D possibly TRBD1 on 6 matching bases. Germline CDR1 MNHEY, CDR2 SMNVEV (reference sequence). The V end was cut by 3 bases, the J end by 3 bases, with 15 bases between. The CDR3 consists of 16 residues. CDR3 region: CASSLIRGTGYNEQFF. For the CDR3, the DNA is TGTGCCAGCAGTTTGATCAGGGGTACCGGCTACAATGAGCAGTTCTTC.

The V and J genes are TRBV7-6 and TRBJ2-5; 14 bases agree with TRBD2. Germline loops: CDR1 SGHVS, CDR2 FNYEAQ. The CDR3 totals 18 residues. J gave up 4 bases and V 5 bases, and 12 bases lay outside the gene matches. CDR3 nucleotide sequence: TGTGCCAGCAGCCATGGGGCAGGACTAGCGGGGGGCCGAGAGACCCAGTACTTC. It codes for CASSHGAGLAGGRETQYF.